This section outlines one T cell receptor (beta chain) sequence together with its context. The sample is drawn from a study of blood T cell repertoires in COVID-19. On the study more broadly: Acute and convalescent COVID-19 specimens originated in the United States, Italy and Spain.

Original data processing: Reference gene primer amplification gave estimated nucleated cell counts. Produced via immunoSEQ multiplex PCR; TCRdb's table is partial and in-frame only. V and J calls and clone size are those listed in that table; D and trimming were worked out from the DNA. This table has 200,000 to 300,000 clones, roughly 80% appearing once. Germline loops: CDR1 SGHRS, CDR2 YFSETQ. The CDR3 runs to 18 residues. J gave up 4 bases and V 0 bases, and 9 bases lay outside the gene matches. The sequencing input was peripheral blood. V gene TRBV5-1 combines with J gene TRBJ2-3, with 12 bases identical to TRBD2. The sequence derives from a man aged 55 to 70 with acute or convalescent COVID-19. DNA of the CDR3: TGCGCCAGCAGCTTGGAGGCTAGCGGGGGGGCCGGAGCAGATACGCAGTATTTT. It is translated as CASSLEASGGAGADTQYF.